What follows is one TCR beta chain and its context. Generated by immunoSEQ multiplex PCR, the TCRdb table keeps only in-frame clones and is missing some. The repertoire holds 70,000 to 80,000 clones, more than 75% seen once, with under 5% in the top ten. This entry is derived from a study of control samples from healthy donors and cancer patients. The sequencing input was blood. The clonotype comes from a woman between 45 and 65 years old in good health.

DNA of the CDR3: TGTGCCAGCAGCTTGGGACGGTCCGCTTATGGCTACACCTTC. Its protein product is CASSLGRSAYGYTF. The chain carries TRBV7-8 and TRBJ1-2; D may be TRBD1 (5 bases). Trimming stripped 3 bases from V and 5 bases from J, with 13 bases between. The CDR3 loop spans 14 amino acids. CDR1 is SGHVS and CDR2 is FQNEAQ in the germline V gene.